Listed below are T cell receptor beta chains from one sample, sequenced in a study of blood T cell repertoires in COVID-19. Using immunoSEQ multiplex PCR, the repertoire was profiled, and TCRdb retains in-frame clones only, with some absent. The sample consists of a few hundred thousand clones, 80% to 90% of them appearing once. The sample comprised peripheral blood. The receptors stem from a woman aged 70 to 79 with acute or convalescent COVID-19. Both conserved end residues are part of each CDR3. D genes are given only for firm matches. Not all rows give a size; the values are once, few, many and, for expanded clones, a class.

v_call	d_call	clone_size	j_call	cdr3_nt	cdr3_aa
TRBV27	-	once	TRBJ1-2	TGTGCCAGCAGTTTCGCTAGAGGGGGAGGGGGCTACACCTTC	CASSFARGGGGYTF
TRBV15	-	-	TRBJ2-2	TGTGCCACCAGCTCTCCTGGGGAGCTGTTTTTT	CATSSPGELFF
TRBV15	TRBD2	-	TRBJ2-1	TGTGCCACCAGCAGAGATGGGACTAGCGGGGGTAATGAGCAGTTCTTC	CATSRDGTSGGNEQFF
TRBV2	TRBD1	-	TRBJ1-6	TGTGCCAGCAGTCGACAGGGCGGTAATTCACCCCTCCACTTT	CASSRQGGNSPLHF
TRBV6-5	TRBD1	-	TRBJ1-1	TGTGCCAGCAGGGGACAGGGAGGGAGCACTGAAGCTTTCTTT	CASRGQGGSTEAFF
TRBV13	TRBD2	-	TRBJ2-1	TGTGCCAGCAGCCTCCCCACTAGCGGCAATGAGCAGTTCTTC	CASSLPTSGNEQFF
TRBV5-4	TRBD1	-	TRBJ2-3	TGTGCCAGCAGCCCGGGGACAGTCACAGATACGCAGTATTTT	CASSPGTVTDTQYF
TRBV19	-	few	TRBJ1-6	TGTGCCAGTTCCACGAGGAATTCACCCCTCCACTTT	CASSTRNSPLHF
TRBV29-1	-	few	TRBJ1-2	TGCAGCGTGAGCCTAGGGGGGGTCTATGGCTACACCTTC	CSVSLGGVYGYTF
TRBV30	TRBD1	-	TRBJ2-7	TGTGCCTGGAGCGGGGGACAGGCTTCCTACGAGCAGTACTTC	CAWSGGQASYEQYF
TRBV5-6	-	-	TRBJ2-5	TGTGCCAGCAGCTTGGCTCCCCGGGGGGAGACCCAGTACTTC	CASSLAPRGETQYF